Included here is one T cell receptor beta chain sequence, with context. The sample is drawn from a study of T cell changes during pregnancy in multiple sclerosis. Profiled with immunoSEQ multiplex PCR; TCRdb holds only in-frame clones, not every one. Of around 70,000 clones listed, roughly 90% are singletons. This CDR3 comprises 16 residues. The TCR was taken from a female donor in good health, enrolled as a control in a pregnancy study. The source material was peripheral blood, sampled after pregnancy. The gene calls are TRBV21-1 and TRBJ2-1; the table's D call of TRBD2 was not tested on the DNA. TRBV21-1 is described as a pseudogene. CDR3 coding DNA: TGTGCCAGCAGCAAAGTCGAGGACTGGCACTACAATGAGCAGTTCTTC. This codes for CASSKVEDWHYNEQFF.